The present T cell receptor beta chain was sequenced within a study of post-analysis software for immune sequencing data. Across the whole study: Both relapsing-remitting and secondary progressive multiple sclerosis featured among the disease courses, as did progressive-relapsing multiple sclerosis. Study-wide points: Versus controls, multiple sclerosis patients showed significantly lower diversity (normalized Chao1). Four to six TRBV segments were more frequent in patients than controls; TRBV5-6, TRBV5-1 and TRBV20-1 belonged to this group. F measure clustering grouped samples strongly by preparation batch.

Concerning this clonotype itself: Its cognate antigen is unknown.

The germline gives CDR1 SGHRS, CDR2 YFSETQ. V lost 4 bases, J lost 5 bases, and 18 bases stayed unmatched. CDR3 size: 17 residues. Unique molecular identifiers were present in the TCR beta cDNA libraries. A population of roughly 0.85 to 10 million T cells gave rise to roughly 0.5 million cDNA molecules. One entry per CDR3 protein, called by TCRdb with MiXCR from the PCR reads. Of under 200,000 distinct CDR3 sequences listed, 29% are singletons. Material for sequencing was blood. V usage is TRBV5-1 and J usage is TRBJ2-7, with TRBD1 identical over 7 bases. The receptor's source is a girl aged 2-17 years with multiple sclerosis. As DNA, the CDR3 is TGCGCCAGCAGCCTCTCAGGGGGTCGACAGGGCTTGAACGAGCAGTACTTC. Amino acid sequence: CASSLSGGRQGLNEQYF.